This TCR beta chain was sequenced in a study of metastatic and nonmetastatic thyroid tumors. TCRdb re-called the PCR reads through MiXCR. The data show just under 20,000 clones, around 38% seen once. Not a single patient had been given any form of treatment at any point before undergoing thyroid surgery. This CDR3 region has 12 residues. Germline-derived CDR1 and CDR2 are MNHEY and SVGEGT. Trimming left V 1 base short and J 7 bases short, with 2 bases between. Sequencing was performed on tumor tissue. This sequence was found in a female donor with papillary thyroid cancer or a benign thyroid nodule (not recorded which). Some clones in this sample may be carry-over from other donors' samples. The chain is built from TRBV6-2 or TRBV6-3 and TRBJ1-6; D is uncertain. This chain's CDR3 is CASSYWNSPLHF. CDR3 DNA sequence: TGTGCCAGCAGTTACTGGAATTCACCCCTCCACTTT.